This TCR beta chain is from a study of response to subunit inactivated influenza vaccine. The CDR3 runs 12 residues. V lost 1 base and J 12 bases, leaving 10 bases between the germline ends. The V gene's germline CDR1 is LGHDT and CDR2 YNNKEL (reference sequence). From the RT-PCR reads, TCRdb called clonotypes with MiXCR, one entry per CDR3 protein. The sample consists of about 650,000 distinct CDR3 sequences, more than 15% of them appearing once. This specimen consisted of PBMCs from blood, obtained roughly 12 days after vaccination. The chain employs TRBV3-1 and TRBJ2-4; D remains ambiguous. The clonotype was recovered from a man between 45 and 60 years old who received an inactivated influenza vaccine. CDR3 in amino acids: CASSQVGITQYF. The CDR3 region has the DNA TGTGCCAGCAGCCAAGTGGGTATAACTCAGTACTTC. The full variable domain, completed using reference TRBV3-1 and TRBJ2-4, is DTAVSQTPKYLVTQMGNDKSIKCEQNLGHDTMYWYKQDSKKFLKIMFSYNNKELIINETVPNRFSPKSPDKAHLNLHINSLELGDSAVYFCASSQVGITQYFGAGTRLSVL.